This is a list of T cell receptor beta chains from one sample in a study of OX40 agonist ivuxolimab in advanced cancers. TCRdb's copy holds only in-frame clones and misses some; the assay was immunoSEQ multiplex PCR. The sample consists of about 68,000 clones, around 84% of them appearing once. The starting material was CD4+ or CD8+ T cells sorted from blood, obtained in a trial of the OX40 agonist ivuxolimab. These receptors came from an adult with an advanced solid tumor such as melanoma, head and neck, liver or kidney cancer. Both conserved end residues are part of each CDR3. A D gene is named only where the DNA matches it firmly. The size field is filled for only some rows; it gives once, few, many or a size class.

TRBV6-5,.,.,TRBJ1-2,CASTMLANYGYTF,TGTGCCAGCACAATGTTAGCTAACTATGGCTACACCTTC
TRBV7-8,TRBD2,.,TRBJ2-2,CASSLGGRARTGELFF,TGTGCCAGCAGCTTAGGTGGGAGGGCCCGCACCGGGGAGCTGTTTTTT
TRBV5-5,.,.,TRBJ2-7,CASSLMIPRASEQYF,TGTGCCAGCAGCTTGATGATCCCCAGGGCCTCCGAGCAGTACTTC
TRBV19,TRBD1,.,TRBJ1-1,CASTIDRGLMNTEAFF,TGTGCCAGTACCATTGACAGGGGGTTAATGAACACTGAAGCTTTCTTT
TRBV28,TRBD2,.,TRBJ2-7,CASKTSGAREQYF,TGTGCCAGCAAGACTAGCGGAGCTCGCGAGCAGTACTTC
TRBV28,.,.,TRBJ1-2,CASSLVQEGYTF,TGTGCCAGCAGTTTAGTACAGGAGGGCTACACCTTC
TRBV28,.,.,TRBJ1-5,CASRRGGAQPQHF,TGTGCCAGCAGGCGGGGCGGGGCTCAGCCCCAGCATTTT
TRBV10-1,.,few,TRBJ1-5,CASSTGINQPQHF,TGCGCCAGCAGTACAGGGATCAATCAGCCCCAGCATTTT
TRBV2,TRBD1,.,TRBJ1-4,CASSETGVGEKLFF,TGTGCCAGCAGTGAGACAGGGGTTGGCGAAAAACTGTTTTTT
TRBV25-1,.,once,TRBJ2-3,CASSEYYSSDTQYF,TGTGCCAGCAGTGAATATTACAGTTCAGATACGCAGTATTTT
TRBV15,TRBD2,.,TRBJ2-1,CATGGQREGKGDEQFF,TGTGCCACCGGGGGGCAGCGGGAGGGCAAGGGGGATGAGCAGTTCTTC
TRBV5-1,.,.,TRBJ2-2,CASSLHPGGELFF,TGCGCCAGCAGCTTGCACCCAGGGGGGGAGCTGTTTTTT
TRBV5-1,.,.,TRBJ2-1,CASSLDLSPSKWQFF,TGCGCCAGCAGCCTGGACCTTTCTCCTTCCAAATGGCAGTTCTTC
TRBV7-2,TRBD1,.,TRBJ1-1,CASSLSTGDHSRGEAFF,TGTGCCAGCAGCTTATCGACAGGGGACCATTCCCGGGGTGAAGCTTTCTTT
TRBV27,.,.,TRBJ2-6,CASRLGLSGANVLTF,TGTGCCAGCAGACTAGGACTGTCTGGGGCCAACGTCCTGACTTTC
TRBV5-4,.,few,TRBJ2-5,CASSLRDQETQYF,TGTGCCAGCAGCTTGAGGGATCAAGAGACCCAGTACTTC
TRBV7-2,TRBD1,.,TRBJ2-1,CASSGQGEGNEQFF,TGTGCCAGCTCCGGACAGGGGGAGGGCAATGAGCAGTTCTTC
TRBV5-1,TRBD2,.,TRBJ2-2,CASSPSGGSTGELFF,TGCGCCAGCAGCCCCTCGGGGGGGTCCACCGGGGAGCTGTTTTTT
TRBV7-2,.,.,TRBJ1-5,CASSLVGVQPQHF,TGTGCCAGCAGCTTAGTTGGGGTTCAGCCCCAGCATTTT
TRBV6-1,.,.,TRBJ2-5,CASSVGRGSEETQYF,TGTGCCAGCAGTGTCGGCAGGGGTTCAGAAGAGACCCAGTACTTC
TRBV27,.,once,TRBJ1-2,CASSGWESYGYTF,TGTGCCAGCAGTGGATGGGAGAGCTATGGCTACACCTTC
TRBV19,.,once,TRBJ2-7,CASSRWESAYEQYF,TGTGCCAGTAGTAGGTGGGAGTCGGCCTACGAGCAGTACTTC
TRBV4-2,.,.,TRBJ2-7,CASSQEDEQYF,TGTGCCAGCAGCCAAGAGGACGAGCAGTACTTC
TRBV30,.,few,TRBJ1-5,CAYRDTGISSQHF,TGTGCCTACCGGGACACAGGGATCTCGTCCCAGCATTTT
TRBV29-1,.,.,TRBJ2-5,CSVGGETQYF,TGCAGCGTTGGGGGGGAGACCCAGTACTTC
TRBV15,.,.,TRBJ2-4,CATSRGQVLAKNIQYF,TGTGCCACCAGCCGAGGACAAGTACTAGCCAAAAACATTCAGTACTTC
TRBV7-2,.,.,TRBJ2-2,CASSLEDSRTGELFF,TGTGCCAGCAGCTTAGAAGACTCGAGGACCGGGGAGCTGTTTTTT
TRBV15,TRBD2,.,TRBJ2-3,CATSTRTSGDTQYF,TGTGCCACCAGCACCCGGACTAGCGGGGATACGCAGTATTTT
TRBV7-6,.,.,TRBJ2-7,CASSLGEASRAGEQYF,TGTGCCAGCAGCTTGGGGGAAGCGTCCCGGGCAGGGGAGCAGTACTTC
TRBV28,.,.,TRBJ1-4,CASSFREGVNEKLFF,TGTGCCAGCAGTTTCCGAGAGGGGGTTAATGAAAAACTGTTTTTT
TRBV10-1,.,.,TRBJ2-2,CASSDSGSSGELFF,TGCGCCAGCAGTGACTCTGGATCTTCCGGGGAGCTGTTTTTT
TRBV10-1,.,.,TRBJ2-1,CASSRDNEQFF,TGCGCCAGCTCTAGGGACAATGAGCAGTTCTTC
TRBV27,TRBD2,once,TRBJ2-3,CASSSSSGSTDTQYF,TGTGCCAGCAGTTCCTCTAGCGGTAGCACAGATACGCAGTATTTT
TRBV7-2,.,few,TRBJ2-3,CASSRNEDTQYF,TGTGCCAGCAGCCGTAACGAAGATACGCAGTATTTT
TRBV7-2,.,.,TRBJ2-3,CASSLSGTDTQYF,TGTGCCAGCAGCTTAAGCGGCACAGATACGCAGTATTTT
TRBV28,.,.,TRBJ2-7,CASSTSSYEQYF,TGTGCCAGCAGTACAAGCTCCTACGAGCAGTACTTC
TRBV4-2,.,.,TRBJ2-6,CASSRVGANVLTF,TGTGCCAGCAGCCGAGTTGGGGCCAACGTCCTGACTTTC